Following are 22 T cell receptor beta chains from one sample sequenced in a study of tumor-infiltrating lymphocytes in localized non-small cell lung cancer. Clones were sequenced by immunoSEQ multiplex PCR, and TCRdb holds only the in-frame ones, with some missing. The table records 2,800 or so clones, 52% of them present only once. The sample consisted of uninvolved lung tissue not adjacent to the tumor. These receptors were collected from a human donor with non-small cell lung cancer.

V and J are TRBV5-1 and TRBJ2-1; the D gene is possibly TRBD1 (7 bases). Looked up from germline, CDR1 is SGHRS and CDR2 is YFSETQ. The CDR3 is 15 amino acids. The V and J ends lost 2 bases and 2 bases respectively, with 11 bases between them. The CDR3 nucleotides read TGCGCCAGCAGCTTCCAGGGGGGCCCCTACAATGAGCAGTTCTTC. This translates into CASSFQGGPYNEQFF.

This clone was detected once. DNA for the CDR3: TGTGCCAGTAGTATAGCTAGTTCCAGGGCCGAGGAAAAACTGTTTTTT. This encodes CASSIASSRAEEKLFF. The gene calls are TRBV19 and TRBJ1-4; the D gene is possibly TRBD1 (5 bases). The germline V gene encodes CDR1 LNHDA and CDR2 SQIVND (reference sequence). Trimming shortened V by 1 base and J by 8 bases, and 17 bases separated the two germline ends. The CDR3 is 16 amino acids.

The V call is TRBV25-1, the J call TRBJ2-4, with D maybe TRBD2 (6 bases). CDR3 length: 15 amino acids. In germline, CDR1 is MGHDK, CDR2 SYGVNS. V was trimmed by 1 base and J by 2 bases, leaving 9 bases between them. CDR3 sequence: CASSESGGPKNIQYF. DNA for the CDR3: TGTGCCAGCAGTGAATCAGGAGGGCCCAAAAACATTCAGTACTTC.

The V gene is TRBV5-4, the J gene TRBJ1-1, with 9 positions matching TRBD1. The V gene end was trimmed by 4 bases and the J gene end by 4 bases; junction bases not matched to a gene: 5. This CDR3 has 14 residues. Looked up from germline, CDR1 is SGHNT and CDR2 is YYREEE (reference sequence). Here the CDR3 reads CASSIQGARTEAFF. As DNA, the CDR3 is TGTGCCAGCAGCATACAGGGGGCGCGCACTGAAGCTTTCTTT.

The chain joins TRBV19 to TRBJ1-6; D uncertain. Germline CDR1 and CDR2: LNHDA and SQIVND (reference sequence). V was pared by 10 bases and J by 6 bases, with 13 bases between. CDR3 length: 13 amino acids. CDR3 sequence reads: CATAWAINSPLHF. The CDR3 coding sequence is TGTGCCACAGCCTGGGCGATTAATTCACCCCTCCACTTT.

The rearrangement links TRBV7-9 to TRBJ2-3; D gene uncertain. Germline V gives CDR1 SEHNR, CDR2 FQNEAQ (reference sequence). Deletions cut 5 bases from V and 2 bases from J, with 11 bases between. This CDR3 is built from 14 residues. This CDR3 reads CASSRTGLTDTQYF. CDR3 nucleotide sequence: TGTGCCAGCAGCCGCACCGGTCTCACAGATACGCAGTATTTT.

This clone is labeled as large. Here the CDR3 DNA reads TGTGCCAGTAGATACAGGGATCAGCCCCAGCATTTT. Protein sequence: CASRYRDQPQHF. The V call is TRBV19, the J call TRBJ1-5, with D possibly TRBD1 on 6 matching bases. The CDR3 is 12 amino acids. Germline CDR1 and CDR2: LNHDA and SQIVND (reference sequence). Trimming removed 6 bases from V and 5 bases from J, with 8 bases in between.

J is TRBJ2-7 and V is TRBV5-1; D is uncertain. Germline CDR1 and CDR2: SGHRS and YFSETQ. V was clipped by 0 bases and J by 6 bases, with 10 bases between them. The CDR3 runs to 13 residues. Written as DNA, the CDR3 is TGCGCCAGCAGCTTGGGTAGCCGGATCGAGCAGTACTTC. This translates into CASSLGSRIEQYF.

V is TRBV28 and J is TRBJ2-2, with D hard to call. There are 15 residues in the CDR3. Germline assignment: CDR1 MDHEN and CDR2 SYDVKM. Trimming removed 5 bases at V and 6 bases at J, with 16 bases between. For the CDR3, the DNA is TGTGCCAGCAGTACCCAGGTATTGGTTGCCGGGGAGCTGTTTTTT. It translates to CASSTQVLVAGELFF.

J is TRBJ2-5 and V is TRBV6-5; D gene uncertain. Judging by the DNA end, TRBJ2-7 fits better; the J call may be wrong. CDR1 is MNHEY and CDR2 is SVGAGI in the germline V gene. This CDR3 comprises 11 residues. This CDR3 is CASSLGDEQYF. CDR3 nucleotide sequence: TGTGCCAGCAGTTTAGGAGACGAGCAGTACTTC.

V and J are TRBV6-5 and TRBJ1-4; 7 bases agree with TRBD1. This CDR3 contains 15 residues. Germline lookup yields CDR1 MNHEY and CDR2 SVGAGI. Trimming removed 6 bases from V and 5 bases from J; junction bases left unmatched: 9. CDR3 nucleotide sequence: TGTGCCAGCAGCCCCCGGGGACAGCCAAATGAAAAACTGTTTTTT. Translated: CASSPRGQPNEKLFF.

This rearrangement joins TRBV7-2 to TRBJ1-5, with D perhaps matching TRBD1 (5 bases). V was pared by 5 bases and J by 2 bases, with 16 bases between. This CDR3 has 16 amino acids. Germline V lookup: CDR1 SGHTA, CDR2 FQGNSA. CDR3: CASSPGGDFRNQPQHF. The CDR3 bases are TGTGCCAGCAGCCCGGGGGGGGACTTTCGCAATCAGCCCCAGCATTTT.

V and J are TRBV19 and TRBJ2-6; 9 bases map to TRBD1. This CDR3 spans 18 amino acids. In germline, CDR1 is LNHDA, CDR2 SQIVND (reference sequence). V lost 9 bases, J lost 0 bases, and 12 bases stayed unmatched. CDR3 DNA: TGTGCCAGCCGTCTCGGGACAGGGTTTGGCTCTGGGGCCAACGTCCTGACTTTC. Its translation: CASRLGTGFGSGANVLTF.

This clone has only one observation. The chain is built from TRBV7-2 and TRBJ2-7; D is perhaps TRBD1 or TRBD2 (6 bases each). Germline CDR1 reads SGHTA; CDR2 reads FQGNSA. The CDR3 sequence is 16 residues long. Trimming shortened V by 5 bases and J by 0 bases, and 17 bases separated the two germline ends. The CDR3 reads CASSVGGGFSSYEQYF. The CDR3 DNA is TGTGCCAGCAGCGTCGGAGGGGGGTTTAGCTCCTACGAGCAGTACTTC.

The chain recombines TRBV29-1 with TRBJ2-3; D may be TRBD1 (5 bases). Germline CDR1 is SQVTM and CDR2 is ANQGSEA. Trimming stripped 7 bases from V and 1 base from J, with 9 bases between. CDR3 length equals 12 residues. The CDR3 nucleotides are TGCAGCGCCGTGACAGGCACAGATACGCAGTATTTT. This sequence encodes CSAVTGTDTQYF.

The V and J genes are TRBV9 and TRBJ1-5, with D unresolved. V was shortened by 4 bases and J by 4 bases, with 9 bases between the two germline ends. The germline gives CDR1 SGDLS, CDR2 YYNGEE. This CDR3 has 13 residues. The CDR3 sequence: CASSPSPNQPQHF. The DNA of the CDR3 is TGTGCCAGCAGCCCGAGCCCAAATCAGCCCCAGCATTTT.

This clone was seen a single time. The CDR3 nucleotides read TGCAGCGTTTCTGTACAGGGGGCCTCAGATACGCAGTATTTT. Translated: CSVSVQGASDTQYF. The chain carries TRBV29-1 and TRBJ2-3; 9 bases are shared with TRBD1. The J segment lost 4 bases and the V segment lost 5 bases, leaving 7 bases of the junction unmatched. This CDR3 has 14 residues. The V gene's germline CDR1 is SQVTM and CDR2 ANQGSEA.

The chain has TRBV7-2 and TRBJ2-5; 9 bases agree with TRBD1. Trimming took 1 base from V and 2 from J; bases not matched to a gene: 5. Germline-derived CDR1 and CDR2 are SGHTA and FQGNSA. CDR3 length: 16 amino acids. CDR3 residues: CASSLGQGGRQETQYF. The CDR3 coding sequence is TGTGCCAGCAGCTTAGGACAGGGGGGTCGACAAGAGACCCAGTACTTC.

CDR3 region: CASSHRGLVTDTQYF. DNA of the CDR3: TGTGCCAGTAGTCATCGGGGGCTGGTCACAGATACGCAGTATTTT. This sequence joins TRBV19 and TRBJ2-3; D assignment may be TRBD1 or TRBD2 (6 bases each). Trimming left V 5 bases short and J 2 bases short, with 14 bases between. Per the germline V gene, CDR1 is LNHDA and CDR2 is SQIVND (reference sequence). CDR3 length: 15 residues.

The CDR3: CASSITSGDGQETQYF. In DNA, the CDR3 is TGCGCCAGCAGCATAACTAGCGGGGACGGACAAGAGACCCAGTACTTC. The V gene is TRBV5-1, the J gene TRBJ2-5, with 10 positions matching TRBD2. This CDR3 has 16 amino acids. Germline V gene data show CDR1 as SGHRS and CDR2 as YFSETQ. J gave up 2 bases and V 4 bases, and 8 bases lay outside the gene matches.

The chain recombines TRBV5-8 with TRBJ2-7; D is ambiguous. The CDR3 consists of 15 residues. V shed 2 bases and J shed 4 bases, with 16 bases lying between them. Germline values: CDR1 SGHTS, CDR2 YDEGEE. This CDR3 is CASSFRWVANYEQYF. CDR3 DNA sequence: TGTGCCAGCAGCTTCCGCTGGGTCGCGAATTACGAGCAGTACTTC.

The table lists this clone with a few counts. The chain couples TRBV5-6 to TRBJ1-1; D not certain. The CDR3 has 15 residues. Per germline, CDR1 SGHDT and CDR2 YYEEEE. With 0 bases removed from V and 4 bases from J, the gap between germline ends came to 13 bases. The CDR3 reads CASSLAEVPSTEAFF. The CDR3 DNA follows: TGTGCCAGCAGCTTGGCCGAGGTCCCGAGCACTGAAGCTTTCTTT.